The 13 T cell receptor beta chains presented below share a single source sample, sequenced in a study of blood T cell repertoires in COVID-19. Profiling relied on immunoSEQ multiplex PCR, and the TCRdb table lists in-frame clones only, not all of them. The sample lists over 120,000 clones, around nine tenths seen once, with over 8.5% in the top ten. Sequencing was carried out using peripheral blood. The origin of the receptors is a woman between 50 and 59 years old with active or convalescent COVID-19.

This chain links TRBV28 with TRBJ2-7; D uncertain. The germline V gene has CDR1 MDHEN and CDR2 SYDVKM. The CDR3 length is 13 residues. V shed 3 bases and J shed 2 bases, with 8 bases lying between them. CDR3 DNA: TGTGCCAGCAGTTTTGGCAAAGCCTACGAGCAGTACTTC. Its protein is CASSFGKAYEQYF.

This chain uses TRBV14 with TRBJ1-2; D remains ambiguous. Trimming took off 4 bases at V and 7 bases at J, with 16 bases between the two ends. The germline V gene encodes CDR1 SGHDN and CDR2 FVKESK. This CDR3 has 14 amino acids. DNA for the CDR3: TGTGCCAGCAGCCTCGGACCGGGAATTACTGGCTACACCTTC. Translated: CASSLGPGITGYTF.

V gene TRBV5-8 combines with J gene TRBJ2-7, with TRBD2 identical over 13 bases. Unmatched junction bases numbered 3, after V lost 4 bases and J lost 2 bases. Per the germline V gene, CDR1 is SGHTS and CDR2 is YDEGEE. This CDR3 has 15 residues. The CDR3 bases are TGTGCCAGCAGCCCGGGACTAGCGGGGACCTACGAGCAGTACTTC. Translation: CASSPGLAGTYEQYF.

The rearrangement links TRBV19 to TRBJ1-1; no reliable D call. The CDR3 runs to 13 residues. The V gene's germline CDR1 is LNHDA and CDR2 SQIVND (reference sequence). V lost 2 bases and J lost 5, with 9 bases in between. The CDR3 loop reads CASSIRGRTEAFF. For the CDR3, the DNA is TGTGCCAGTAGTATACGAGGGAGGACTGAAGCTTTCTTT.

Worth noting for this clone: The junction departs from germline at one end; a sequencing error may be responsible. This chain uses TRBV7-6 with TRBJ2-7, with 9 nucleotides matching TRBD2. The CDR3 consists of 16 residues. CDR1 is SGHVS, CDR2 FNYEAQ, per germline. The DNA of the CDR3 is TGTGCCAGCAGCTTAAGGGCGGGAGGGCCCTCCCACGAGCAGTACTTC. Translated, it gives CASSLRAGGPSHEQYF.

V usage is TRBV6-6 and J usage is TRBJ1-1, with 9 bases aligning to TRBD1. Germline V gives CDR1 MNHNY, CDR2 SVGAGI (reference sequence). CDR3 length: 16 residues. The V and J ends lost 6 bases and 3 bases, in that order; junction bases with no gene match: 11. CDR3 protein: CASRLGQGIGYTEAFF. CDR3 in DNA: TGTGCCAGCAGATTAGGACAGGGGATCGGTTACACTGAAGCTTTCTTT.

To note about this clone: Different DNA sequences within this sample yield the same CDR3. This sequence joins TRBV19 and TRBJ1-1, with TRBD1 matching over 7 bases. The CDR3 runs to 15 residues. The germline V gene encodes CDR1 LNHDA and CDR2 SQIVND (reference sequence). With V trimmed by 4 bases and J by 1 base, 6 bases remained unmatched. The CDR3 is CASSRQGRGNTEAFF. As DNA, the CDR3 is TGTGCCAGTAGTAGACAGGGCAGGGGGAACACTGAAGCTTTCTTT.

The chain links TRBV4-3 to TRBJ2-3; D is unresolved. Germline CDR1 and CDR2: LGHNA and YSLEER. This CDR3 comprises 11 residues. With 3 bases removed from V and 5 bases from J, the gap between germline ends came to 3 bases. DNA for the CDR3: TGCGCCAGCAGCCACTTAGATACGCAGTATTTT. As protein: CASSHLDTQYF.

This chain uses TRBV19 with TRBJ1-1; no firm D call. This CDR3 is 14 amino acids long. Per germline, CDR1 LNHDA and CDR2 SQIVND (reference sequence). V lost 4 bases and J lost 4, with 13 bases in between. The CDR3 spells CASSRVEVSTEAFF. The CDR3 coding sequence is TGTGCCAGTAGTAGGGTGGAGGTTAGCACTGAAGCTTTCTTT.

The chain uses TRBV6-2 or TRBV6-3 and TRBJ2-1; TRBD2 agrees at 7 bases. The V gene end was trimmed by 5 bases and the J gene end by 3 bases; junction bases not matched to a gene: 10. CDR3 length equals 16 residues. Germline V gene sequence: CDR1 MNHEY, CDR2 SVGEGT. In nucleotides, the CDR3 is TGTGCCAGCAGTGGACTAGTCTCCGAAATCTACAATGAGCAGTTCTTC. This encodes CASSGLVSEIYNEQFF.

The rearrangement joins TRBV7-2 to TRBJ2-5; maybe TRBD2 (6 bases). The germline CDR1 and CDR2 sequences are SGHTA and FQGNSA. V was shortened by 6 bases and J by 5 bases, with 13 bases between the two germline ends. CDR3 size: 13 residues. CDR3 protein: CASRLGGGETQYF. In DNA form, the CDR3 reads TGTGCCAGCAGGCTGGGGGGTGGGGAGACCCAGTACTTC. Full variable domain (remainder filled in from reference TRBV7-2 and TRBJ2-5): GAGVSQSPSNKVTEKGKDVELRCDPISGHTALYWYRQSLGQGLEFLIYFQGNSAPDKSGLPSDRFSAERTGGSVSTLTIQRTQQEDSAVYLCASRLGGGETQYFGPGTRLLVL.

In the case of this clone: This sample also contains other DNA sequences that code for the same CDR3. The J gene is TRBJ1-3, the V gene TRBV7-2; D is unresolved. Germline assignment: CDR1 SGHTA and CDR2 FQGNSA. The CDR3 covers 14 residues. Deletions cut 1 base from V and 4 bases from J, with 8 bases between. CDR3 protein: CASSLGGSGNTIYF. CDR3 DNA sequence: TGTGCCAGCAGCTTAGGAGGGTCGGGAAACACCATATATTTT. The complete variable domain, with remaining parts taken from reference TRBV7-2 and TRBJ1-3, reads GAGVSQSPSNKVTEKGKDVELRCDPISGHTALYWYRQSLGQGLEFLIYFQGNSAPDKSGLPSDRFSAERTGGSVSTLTIQRTQQEDSAVYLCASSLGGSGNTIYFGEGSWLTVV.

J is TRBJ2-1 and V is TRBV3-1 (or the pseudogene TRBV3-2); TRBD1 agrees at 8 bases. The CDR3 runs 16 residues. CDR1 and CDR2 (germline): LGHDT, YNNKEL (reference sequence). The trim removed 3 bases at V and 5 bases at J, leaving 9 bases unmatched. The CDR3 DNA reads TGTGCCAGCAGCCACTTCACAGCGGACAGGGACAATGAGCAGTTCTTC. It specifies CASSHFTADRDNEQFF.